This TCR beta chain was observed in a study of T cell responses to AZD1222 COVID-19 vaccine. The assay was immunoSEQ multiplex PCR, and TCRdb's table has in-frame clones only and misses some. Here the sample spans 60,000 or so clones, 84% being singletons. The CDR3 length is 15 residues. Per the germline V gene, CDR1 is SGHTA and CDR2 is FQGNSA. Deletions cut 2 bases from V and 8 bases from J, with 13 bases between. Study-wide points: Nearly half of the spike-specific TCRs reportedly recognize variant regions that carry no mutations. At 160-218 and 743-854, vaccine-associated CD4 TCRs were dominant, and they spanned spike.

To note about this clone: Its antigen is not identified.

The sequenced sample was peripheral blood, obtained on day 0 of AZD1222 vaccination. The source is an adult in good health. V gene TRBV7-2 combines with J gene TRBJ1-6, with D possibly being TRBD1 (5 bases). CDR3 loop: CASSLQQGTYSPLHF. The CDR3 region has the DNA TGTGCCAGCAGCTTACAGCAGGGAACTTATTCACCCCTCCACTTT.